Listed here are 8 T cell receptor beta chains from one sample, sequenced in a study of persistence of HIV-infected CD4 T cells. These receptors have no identified antigens. Sequencing used immunoSEQ version 4 in survey mode. Sequencing used immunoSEQ multiplex PCR; TCRdb keeps in-frame clones, though not all of them. Of 30,000 or so clones listed, roughly 80% are singletons. Lysates of CMV-infected fibroblasts at 10 ug/mL stimulated these cells. CD40L/CD69 double-negative CD45RO-high memory CD4+ T cells were collected. Sequences were derived from CD4+ T cells sorted from PBMCs after roughly 17-hour stimulation, sampled from a patient who received antiretroviral therapy. These receptors came from an adult man with HIV who was CMV-seropositive.

This chain uses TRBV3-1 (or the pseudogene TRBV3-2) with TRBJ2-1; no firm D call. Germline V gene data show CDR1 as LGHDT and CDR2 as YNNKEL (reference sequence). The CDR3 has 12 residues. Between the trimmed V and J ends, which lost 1 base and 7 bases, there was a span of 5 bases. The DNA of the CDR3 is TGTGCCAGCAGCCAAGGGGTGAATGAGCAGTTCTTC. It yields the protein CASSQGVNEQFF.

This chain uses TRBV29-1 with TRBJ2-1; 8 nucleotides agree with TRBD2. In germline, CDR1 is SQVTM, CDR2 ANQGSEA. V lost 7 bases and J lost 8; bases outside the gene matches: 13. The CDR3 loop spans 14 amino acids. The CDR3 region is CSGHGGGIADEQFF. For the CDR3, the DNA is TGCAGCGGTCACGGGGGGGGTATTGCCGATGAGCAGTTCTTC.

The gene calls are TRBV18 and TRBJ2-7; D gene uncertain. The length of the CDR3 is 15 residues. In germline, CDR1 is KGHSH, CDR2 LQKENI. V was pared by 3 bases and J by 0 bases, with 12 bases between. CDR3 in DNA: TGTGCCAGCTCACCCGTCAAGGACCGCTCCTACGAGCAGTACTTC. Its protein is CASSPVKDRSYEQYF.

The chain uses TRBV2 and TRBJ2-1; D is undetermined. V lost 1 base and J lost 12, with 7 bases in between. The germline V gene encodes CDR1 SNHLY and CDR2 FYNNEI. The CDR3 length is 11 residues. As DNA, the CDR3 is TGTGCCAGCAGTGAAGTCCGCGGGCAGTTCTTC. Protein product: CASSEVRGQFF.

The chain uses TRBV6-1 and TRBJ1-3; D gene uncertain. Germline-derived CDR1 and CDR2 are MNHNS and SASEGT. The CDR3 has 13 amino acids. Trimming removed 3 bases at V and 2 bases at J, with 5 bases between. The DNA of the CDR3 is TGTGCCAGCAGTGAGAGGGCTGGAAACACCATATATTTT. This gives the protein CASSERAGNTIYF.

V usage is TRBV6-5 and J usage is TRBJ2-1, with 8 bases identical to TRBD1. CDR3 length equals 16 residues. J was trimmed by 7 bases and V by 2 bases; bases with no gene match: 10. Germline V gene sequence: CDR1 MNHEY, CDR2 SVGAGI. The CDR3 region has the DNA TGTGCCAGCAGTTACGGGGCAGGGGGCGTCAAGAATGAGCAGTTCTTC. This encodes CASSYGAGGVKNEQFF.

J is TRBJ1-5 and V is TRBV6-6, with unresolved D. Looked up from germline, CDR1 is MNHNY and CDR2 is SVGAGI (reference sequence). The ends were cut back, 0 bases at V and 3 bases at J, with 6 bases in the middle. The CDR3 has 14 residues. CDR3 residues: CASSYSLNNQPQHF. In nucleotides, the CDR3 is TGTGCCAGCAGTTACTCGCTTAACAATCAGCCCCAGCATTTT.

This sequence joins TRBV24-1 and TRBJ1-5, with 8 positions matching TRBD1. The V gene's germline CDR1 is KGHDR and CDR2 SFDVKD. The V segment lost 4 bases and the J segment 4 bases; nucleotides outside the gene matches: 11. The CDR3 extends over 17 amino acids. CDR3 region: CATSEGLQGAWNQPQHF. The CDR3 coding sequence is TGTGCCACCAGTGAGGGCCTTCAGGGGGCTTGGAATCAGCCCCAGCATTTT.